This T cell receptor (beta chain) originates from a study of blood T cell repertoires in COVID-19. Study-level information: The analysed material was cDNA or gDNA that came from T cells, B-cell-depleted T cells, or PBMCs.

Sequencing used immunoSEQ multiplex PCR; TCRdb keeps in-frame clones, though not all of them. The sample lists some 140,000 clones; 85% to 90% were seen once. What was sequenced was peripheral blood. The clonotype comes from a human donor in a cohort sampled during active COVID-19.

The CDR3 DNA reads TGTGCCAGCAGCGCCGGGACTAGGCTCAACAATGAGCAGTTCTTC. As protein: CASSAGTRLNNEQFF. V usage is TRBV7-8 and J usage is TRBJ2-1, with 8 bases matching TRBD2. The CDR3 extends over 15 amino acids. The ends lost 5 bases at V and 5 bases at J; junction bases unmatched: 8. Germline V gene data show CDR1 as SGHVS and CDR2 as FQNEAQ.